This T cell receptor beta chain came from a study of cytomegalovirus exposure and HLA in healthy donors. The study, taken as a whole, reports: A missense DCLRE1C variant was associated with V- and J-gene trimming of TCR beta chains in a later analysis, and an independent cohort replicated the association. As a later analysis revealed, the rate of TCR association differed by HLA locus, with DRB1 most and HLA-C fewest.

PCR involved 60 Vbeta and 13 Jbeta primers. Method: immunoSEQ multiplex PCR; TCRdb's copy keeps in-frame clones and lacks some. The data include some 200,000 clones; the top ten clones carry approximately 6.4%. In the case of this clone: Its antigen is not known.

The donors were healthy bone marrow donors. The CDR3 has 15 amino acids. V shed 4 bases, J shed 7 bases, and the junction held 9 bases outside the gene matches. Germline CDR1 reads SGDLS; CDR2 reads YYNGEE. The chain links TRBV9 to TRBJ1-4; 8 bases are a match to TRBD1. The sequencing input was PBMCs. This receptor was obtained from a young man in good health and CMV-seronegative. CDR3 sequence: CASSPQGTGGEKLFF. CDR3 nucleotide sequence: TGTGCCAGCAGCCCTCAGGGGACAGGTGGTGAAAAACTGTTTTTT.